This note documents a single T cell receptor (beta chain) sequence. This clone was observed once. Its antigen remains undetermined. No clone much larger than this one lies a single base away; base qualities are absent. The same CDR3 is also encoded by other DNA sequences in this sample. The trial excluded patients who had a history of autoimmune disease or who were on systemic immunosuppression. Peripheral blood for TCR sequencing was collected from all dose cohorts at baseline, on cycle 4 day 1, and on cycle 7 day 1. Samples came from an open-label, multicenter, first-in-human phase I dose-escalation trial of ivuxolimab. Adults with locally advanced or metastatic melanoma, renal cell, hepatocellular, or head and neck squamous cell carcinoma were enrolled in the trial. CD4+ and CD8+ T cells were sorted separately from peripheral blood before TCR sequencing. These data are taken from a study of OX40 agonist ivuxolimab in advanced cancers. Looking at the study overall: Ivuxolimab was an agonistic, fully human IgG2 monoclonal antibody directed against OX40 (CD134), a costimulatory receptor. Intravenous ivuxolimab was administered to patients every 2 weeks at six dose levels: 0.01, 0.1, 0.3, 1.5, 3 and 10 mg/kg. Of the approximately 54 dose-escalation patients, hepatocellular carcinoma was present in 19, melanoma in some 15, renal cell carcinoma in 9 and head and neck cancer in 9. In the dose-escalation cohort, around four fifths of patients were male, and the mean age was approximately 55 years, with a range of roughly 20 to 80. Prior anti-PD-1, anti-PD-L1 or anti-CTLA-4 therapy was permitted, and checkpoint inhibitors had been received by less than 45% of dose-escalation patients. Three dose-escalation patients achieved partial responses, one with hepatocellular carcinoma and two with cutaneous melanoma. The purpose of peripheral TCRbeta sequencing was to test whether ivuxolimab changed TCR sequence diversity and led to clonal T-cell expansion. The monotherapy dose-escalation portion (N of about 49 patients) of the phase I ivuxolimab trial is reported in the paper.

From cysteine to phenylalanine, the CDR3 is 13 amino acids long. The DNA shown is the 39-base CDR3, in frame from base 1. V is reduced by 4 bases and J by 5 bases, leaving a spacing of 11 bases between them. The germline V gene specifies SGHVS as CDR1 and FQNEAQ as CDR2. For sequencing of the TCRbeta CDR3 region, genomic DNA was extracted from the sorted cells. TCRbeta CDR3 regions were sequenced using the immunoSEQ Assay. Not all clones reach the TCRdb copy of this immuneACCESS table, which keeps in-frame sequences only. Checked studies attribute under half of the gap to unresolved V genes and leave the rest unexplained. The sample includes 100,000 to 120,000 clones, with around 90% observed a single time. 0.5% to 0.8% of the sample belongs to the ten largest clones. Broad study findings and their caveats: Low levels of normalized T-cell clonal expansion were also seen in some patients who did not respond. The antigen specificity of the peripheral T cells that underwent clonal expansion was not determined. After ivuxolimab, CD8+ T cells had more expanded clones than CD4+ T cells on average. In the 0.1-3.0 mg/kg groups, partial responders were among the patients with the lowest normalized peripheral clonal expansion, particularly in CD8+ T cells. At doses of 0.1 to 3.0 mg/kg, clonal expansion of both CD4+ and CD8+ blood T cells was observed from baseline to week 6.

The rearrangement joined TRBV7-8 to TRBJ2-5; no D gene call is confident. This sequence originates from an adult with an advanced solid tumor such as melanoma, head and neck, liver or kidney cancer. This specimen was CD4+ or CD8+ T cells sorted from blood, taken in a trial of the OX40 agonist ivuxolimab. CDR3 region: CASSSGRGETQYF. The DNA sequence reads TGTGCCAGCAGCTCAGGCCGTGGGGAGACCCAGTACTTC.